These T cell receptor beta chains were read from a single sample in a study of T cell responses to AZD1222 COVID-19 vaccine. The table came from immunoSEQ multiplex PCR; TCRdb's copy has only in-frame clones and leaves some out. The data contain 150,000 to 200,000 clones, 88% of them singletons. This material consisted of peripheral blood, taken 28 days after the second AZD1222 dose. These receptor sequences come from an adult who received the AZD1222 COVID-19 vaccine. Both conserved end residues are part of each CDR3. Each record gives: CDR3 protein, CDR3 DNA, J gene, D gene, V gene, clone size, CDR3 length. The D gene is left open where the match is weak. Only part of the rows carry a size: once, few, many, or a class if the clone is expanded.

CDR3 protein: CASSLPTHSPGDTQYF
CDR3 DNA: TGCGCCAGCAGCTTGCCGACCCATTCCCCAGGAGATACGCAGTATTTT
J gene: TRBJ2-3
D gene: -
V gene: TRBV5-1
clone size: -
CDR3 length: 16

CDR3 protein: CASSFGTSLVDTQYF
CDR3 DNA: TGTGCCAGCAGTTTTGGGACTAGCCTCGTAGATACGCAGTATTTT
J gene: TRBJ2-3
D gene: TRBD2
V gene: TRBV27
clone size: -
CDR3 length: 15

CDR3 protein: CASSLVGRQYF
CDR3 DNA: TGTGCCAGCAGCTTAGTTGGAAGGCAGTACTTC
J gene: TRBJ2-7
D gene: -
V gene: TRBV11-3
clone size: -
CDR3 length: 11

CDR3 protein: CAWKAGRTYEQYF
CDR3 DNA: TGTGCCTGGAAGGCAGGGCGAACCTACGAGCAGTACTTC
J gene: TRBJ2-7
D gene: -
V gene: TRBV30
clone size: -
CDR3 length: 13

CDR3 protein: CASSATSGRAHNEQFF
CDR3 DNA: TGTGCCAGCAGCGCGACTAGCGGGAGGGCCCACAATGAGCAGTTCTTC
J gene: TRBJ2-1
D gene: TRBD2
V gene: TRBV6-4
clone size: -
CDR3 length: 16

CDR3 protein: CASSLSGTVNTEAFF
CDR3 DNA: TGTGCCAGCAGCTTATCCGGGACAGTGAACACTGAAGCTTTCTTT
J gene: TRBJ1-1
D gene: TRBD1
V gene: TRBV7-9
clone size: -
CDR3 length: 15

CDR3 protein: CASSRLSGELFF
CDR3 DNA: TGTGCCAGCAGTCGACTATCCGGGGAGCTGTTTTTT
J gene: TRBJ2-2
D gene: -
V gene: TRBV6-2/TRBV6-3
clone size: -
CDR3 length: 12

CDR3 protein: CASSPTAYEQYF
CDR3 DNA: TGTGCCTCCTCCCCCACAGCCTACGAGCAGTACTTC
J gene: TRBJ2-7
D gene: -
V gene: TRBV12-3/TRBV12-4
clone size: -
CDR3 length: 12

CDR3 protein: CASSVESRGGRETQYF
CDR3 DNA: TGTGCCAGCAGCGTAGAGAGTAGAGGGGGCCGGGAGACCCAGTACTTC
J gene: TRBJ2-5
D gene: TRBD1
V gene: TRBV9
clone size: -
CDR3 length: 16

CDR3 protein: CASSIVEREASYEQYF
CDR3 DNA: TGTGCCAGTAGTATAGTGGAGCGGGAGGCATCCTACGAGCAGTACTTC
J gene: TRBJ2-7
D gene: TRBD2
V gene: TRBV19
clone size: once
CDR3 length: 16

CDR3 protein: CASSQNSGTGTDTQYF
CDR3 DNA: TGTGCCAGCAGCCAGAATAGCGGGACTGGCACAGATACGCAGTATTTT
J gene: TRBJ2-3
D gene: TRBD2
V gene: TRBV3-1/TRBV3-2
clone size: -
CDR3 length: 16

CDR3 protein: CAWRTSGSSYEQYF
CDR3 DNA: TGTGCCTGGAGGACTAGCGGGAGCTCCTACGAGCAGTACTTC
J gene: TRBJ2-7
D gene: TRBD2
V gene: TRBV30
clone size: -
CDR3 length: 14

CDR3 protein: CASSFGQPFYNSPLHF
CDR3 DNA: TGTGCCAGCAGCTTCGGACAGCCCTTCTATAATTCACCCCTCCACTTT
J gene: TRBJ1-6
D gene: -
V gene: TRBV7-2
clone size: once
CDR3 length: 16

CDR3 protein: CATQGAGGYTF
CDR3 DNA: TGTGCCACCCAGGGGGCGGGGGGCTACACCTTC
J gene: TRBJ1-2
D gene: TRBD1
V gene: TRBV28
clone size: -
CDR3 length: 11

CDR3 protein: CASNTGEYNQPQHF
CDR3 DNA: TGTGCCAGCAATACAGGGGAATATAATCAGCCCCAGCATTTT
J gene: TRBJ1-5
D gene: TRBD1
V gene: TRBV6-5
clone size: -
CDR3 length: 14

CDR3 protein: CASTHRGASSDEQFF
CDR3 DNA: TGTGCCAGTACTCATCGCGGGGCGTCGTCCGATGAGCAGTTCTTC
J gene: TRBJ2-1
D gene: -
V gene: TRBV19
clone size: -
CDR3 length: 15

CDR3 protein: CASSPGRADEKLFF
CDR3 DNA: TGTGCCAGCAGTCCTGGGAGGGCGGACGAAAAACTGTTTTTT
J gene: TRBJ1-4
D gene: -
V gene: TRBV7-2
clone size: -
CDR3 length: 14

CDR3 protein: CASSIHTNTGELFF
CDR3 DNA: TGTGCCAGTAGTATACACACGAACACCGGGGAGCTGTTTTTT
J gene: TRBJ2-2
D gene: -
V gene: TRBV19
clone size: few
CDR3 length: 14

CDR3 protein: CASSLDASGVYEQYF
CDR3 DNA: TGTGCCAGCAGCTTAGATGCTAGCGGGGTATACGAGCAGTACTTC
J gene: TRBJ2-7
D gene: TRBD2
V gene: TRBV7-2
clone size: once
CDR3 length: 15

CDR3 protein: CASSPADRTNQPQHF
CDR3 DNA: TGTGCCAGCAGCCCAGCTGACAGGACCAATCAGCCCCAGCATTTT
J gene: TRBJ1-5
D gene: -
V gene: TRBV28
clone size: -
CDR3 length: 15

CDR3 protein: CASSQGPSGELFF
CDR3 DNA: TGTGCCAGCAGCCAGGGACCGTCCGGGGAGCTGTTTTTT
J gene: TRBJ2-2
D gene: -
V gene: TRBV3-1/TRBV3-2
clone size: once
CDR3 length: 13

CDR3 protein: CASSLDLTNYNEQFF
CDR3 DNA: TGTGCCAGCAGCTTAGACCTCACCAATTACAATGAGCAGTTCTTC
J gene: TRBJ2-1
D gene: -
V gene: TRBV7-2
clone size: -
CDR3 length: 15

CDR3 protein: CASSQGYPTSGANVLTF
CDR3 DNA: TGTGCCAGCAGCCAGGGTTACCCGACCTCTGGGGCCAACGTCCTGACTTTC
J gene: TRBJ2-6
D gene: -
V gene: TRBV3-1/TRBV3-2
clone size: -
CDR3 length: 17

CDR3 protein: CARPGQANEQFF
CDR3 DNA: TGCGCCAGACCCGGACAGGCAAATGAGCAGTTCTTC
J gene: TRBJ2-1
D gene: TRBD1
V gene: TRBV5-1
clone size: -
CDR3 length: 12

CDR3 protein: CASSHERDSMGYTF
CDR3 DNA: TGCGCCAGCAGCCACGAAAGGGACAGTATGGGCTACACCTTC
J gene: TRBJ1-2
D gene: TRBD1
V gene: TRBV4-3
clone size: -
CDR3 length: 14

CDR3 protein: CASSVGADRNTIYF
CDR3 DNA: TGTGCCAGCAGCGTAGGGGCTGACCGAAACACCATATATTTT
J gene: TRBJ1-3
D gene: -
V gene: TRBV9
clone size: -
CDR3 length: 14

CDR3 protein: CASSRSGTGLETQYF
CDR3 DNA: TGTGCCAGCAGCCGCTCCGGGACAGGGTTGGAGACCCAGTACTTC
J gene: TRBJ2-5
D gene: TRBD1
V gene: TRBV28
clone size: -
CDR3 length: 15

CDR3 protein: CASSSLDRERGYTF
CDR3 DNA: TGTGCCAGCAGTTCTTTGGACAGAGAGAGAGGCTACACCTTC
J gene: TRBJ1-2
D gene: -
V gene: TRBV6-5
clone size: -
CDR3 length: 14

CDR3 protein: CASAIQGVLAKNIQYF
CDR3 DNA: TGTGCCAGCGCCATACAGGGGGTCCTAGCCAAAAACATTCAGTACTTC
J gene: TRBJ2-4
D gene: TRBD1
V gene: TRBV28
clone size: -
CDR3 length: 16

CDR3 protein: CAWSIQGGGQPQHF
CDR3 DNA: TGTGCCTGGAGTATACAGGGGGGAGGGCAGCCCCAGCATTTT
J gene: TRBJ1-5
D gene: TRBD1
V gene: TRBV30
clone size: -
CDR3 length: 14

CDR3 protein: CASSVQAGVYNEQFF
CDR3 DNA: TGTGCCAGCAGCGTACAAGCGGGAGTTTACAATGAGCAGTTCTTC
J gene: TRBJ2-1
D gene: TRBD2
V gene: TRBV9
clone size: -
CDR3 length: 15

CDR3 protein: CASNRLETYEQYF
CDR3 DNA: TGTGCCAGCAACAGACTAGAGACCTACGAGCAGTACTTC
J gene: TRBJ2-7
D gene: -
V gene: TRBV6-4
clone size: -
CDR3 length: 13

CDR3 protein: CASSLWGTGALSGANVLTF
CDR3 DNA: TGTGCCAGCAGCTTATGGGGGACAGGGGCCCTCTCTGGGGCCAACGTCCTGACTTTC
J gene: TRBJ2-6
D gene: TRBD1
V gene: TRBV7-2
clone size: -
CDR3 length: 19

CDR3 protein: CASSYSLLKAEAFF
CDR3 DNA: TGTGCCAGCAGTTACTCCCTCCTTAAGGCTGAAGCTTTCTTT
J gene: TRBJ1-1
D gene: -
V gene: TRBV6-2/TRBV6-3
clone size: -
CDR3 length: 14

CDR3 protein: CASSRDRVDTQYF
CDR3 DNA: TGTGCCAGCAGCAGGGACAGGGTGGATACGCAGTATTTT
J gene: TRBJ2-3
D gene: TRBD1
V gene: TRBV5-4
clone size: once
CDR3 length: 13

CDR3 protein: CASSLALDTGELFF
CDR3 DNA: TGTGCCAGCAGCTTGGCTTTGGACACCGGGGAGCTGTTTTTT
J gene: TRBJ2-2
D gene: -
V gene: TRBV5-6
clone size: -
CDR3 length: 14